This T cell receptor beta chain originates from a study of T-cell memory formation after mild COVID-19. Study information: Clustering of TCRs was largely donor specific.

Each CDR3 protein gets one entry after TCRdb re-called the 5' RACE reads with MiXCR. Of about 290,000 distinct CDR3 sequences detected, less than 20% appear once; the ten largest clones hold approximately 23%. There are a few counts of this clonotype. Germline values: CDR1 SGHRS, CDR2 YFSETQ. CDR3 length equals 15 residues. Deletions cut 1 base from V and 6 bases from J, with 14 bases between. This chain connects TRBV5-1 to TRBJ2-1; D unresolved. The sample taken for sequencing was PBMCs or a T cell subset sorted from them (not recorded which). The receptor was isolated from a man aged 18 to 35 who had mild COVID-19 (a few samples of this study predate the infection). Cell type and time point are not known. The CDR3, as DNA: TGCGCCAGCAGCTTGTCCCAGCGTGGATCCAATGAGCAGTTCTTC. Translated: CASSLSQRGSNEQFF.